A selection of T cell receptor beta chains follows, all from one sample in a study of CD8+ T cells in alopecia areata. The protocol was immunoSEQ multiplex PCR, while the TCRdb copy is restricted to in-frame clones and leaves out a portion. The sample carries approximately 59,000 clones, around 49% recorded once. This sample comprised CD8+ T cells sorted from blood, obtained at week 0. The source of these receptors is a human donor with alopecia areata. Both conserved end residues are part of each CDR3. D genes are given only for firm matches. Only some rows state a clone size, as once, few, many or a class for expanded clones.

few NA TRBJ2-3 TRBV5-1 CASSFGVMASTDTQYF TGCGCCAGCAGCTTTGGGGTGATGGCTAGCACAGATACGCAGTATTTT
few NA TRBJ2-2 TRBV29-1 CSANGPPGTGELFF TGCAGCGCCAACGGACCACCCGGCACCGGGGAGCTGTTTTTT
few NA TRBJ2-5 TRBV7-2 CASSPGDSRKAETQYF TGTGCCAGCAGCCCGGGGGATAGCCGAAAAGCAGAGACCCAGTACTTC
few NA TRBJ2-5 TRBV4-1 CASSQDTAETQYF TGCGCCAGCAGCCAAGACACAGCGGAGACCCAGTACTTC
few TRBD2 TRBJ2-1 TRBV30 CAWKVQRLADNEQFF TGTGCCTGGAAAGTTCAGAGACTAGCGGACAATGAGCAGTTCTTC
many NA TRBJ2-6 TRBV9 CASSPTGHVLTF TGTGCCAGCAGCCCAACAGGGCACGTCCTGACTTTC
many NA TRBJ2-1 TRBV7-3 CASSLTPSGANEQFF TGTGCCAGCAGCTTAACTCCTAGTGGTGCCAATGAGCAGTTCTTC
NA TRBD1 TRBJ2-1 TRBV28 CASSARTGISYNEQFF TGTGCCAGCAGTGCCAGGACAGGGATCTCCTACAATGAGCAGTTCTTC
NA NA TRBJ2-2 TRBV2 CASSALTGNTGELFF TGTGCCAGCAGTGCTCTGACTGGGAACACCGGGGAGCTGTTTTTT
NA NA TRBJ2-3 TRBV30 CAWSGGRGTDTQYF TGTGCCTGGAGTGGGGGGCGGGGCACAGATACGCAGTATTTT
NA TRBD1 TRBJ2-4 TRBV30 CAWSDPGQGNIQYF TGTGCCTGGAGTGACCCGGGACAGGGGAACATTCAGTACTTC
few TRBD1 TRBJ2-7 TRBV10-3 CAISDRDRGNEQYF TGTGCCATCAGTGACCGGGACAGGGGCAACGAGCAGTACTTC
NA NA TRBJ1-1 TRBV7-9 CATSSLNTEAFF TGTGCCACCTCTTCGCTGAACACTGAAGCTTTCTTT
NA NA TRBJ2-1 TRBV7-2 CASSLDIFSYNEQFF TGTGCCAGCAGCTTAGACATTTTCTCCTACAATGAGCAGTTCTTC
NA NA TRBJ2-7 TRBV4-1 CASSQRGSYEQYF TGCGCCAGCAGCCAGAGGGGCTCCTACGAGCAGTACTTC
NA NA TRBJ2-7 TRBV29-1 CSVGVRDSSPYEQYF TGCAGCGTTGGGGTAAGGGACTCGAGCCCCTACGAGCAGTACTTC
NA NA TRBJ2-7 TRBV9 CASSQPPDYEQYF TGTGCCAGCAGTCAGCCCCCCGACTACGAGCAGTACTTC
many TRBD1 TRBJ1-4 TRBV7-9 CASSPPGQGVEKLFF TGTGCCAGCAGCCCACCGGGACAGGGGGTAGAAAAACTGTTTTTT
few NA TRBJ2-7 TRBV6-5 CASSYDRELSYEQYF TGTGCCAGCAGTTACGATAGGGAACTCTCCTACGAGCAGTACTTC
NA NA TRBJ2-7 TRBV27 CASSLSKGSEQYF TGTGCCAGCAGTTTATCGAAGGGGAGCGAGCAGTACTTC
NA NA TRBJ2-1 TRBV7-8 CASSLAGELYEQFF TGTGCCAGCAGCTTAGCGGGAGAGTTGTATGAGCAGTTCTTC
NA TRBD1 TRBJ2-1 TRBV7-2 CASSSDRGYEQFF TGTGCCAGCAGCTCGGACAGGGGGTATGAGCAGTTCTTC
few NA TRBJ1-1 TRBV14 CASSQVLGNTEAFF TGTGCCAGCAGCCAAGTTTTGGGGAACACTGAAGCTTTCTTT
few NA TRBJ2-2 TRBV10-3 CAISESDSLAPGELFF TGTGCCATCAGTGAGTCTGACAGCCTGGCTCCCGGGGAGCTGTTTTTT